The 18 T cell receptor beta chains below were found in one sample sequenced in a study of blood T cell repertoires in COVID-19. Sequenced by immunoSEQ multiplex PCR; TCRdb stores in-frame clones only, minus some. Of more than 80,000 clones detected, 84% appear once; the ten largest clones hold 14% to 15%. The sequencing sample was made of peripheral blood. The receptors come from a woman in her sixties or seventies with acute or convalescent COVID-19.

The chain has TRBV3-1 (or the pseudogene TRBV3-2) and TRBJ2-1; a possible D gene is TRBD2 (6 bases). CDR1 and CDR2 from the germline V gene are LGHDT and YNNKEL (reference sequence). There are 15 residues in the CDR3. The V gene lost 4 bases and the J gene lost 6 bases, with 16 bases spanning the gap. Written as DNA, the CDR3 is TGTGCCAGCAGCCGCCCAGGAGGGGCTACCAATGAGCAGTTCTTC. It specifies CASSRPGGATNEQFF.

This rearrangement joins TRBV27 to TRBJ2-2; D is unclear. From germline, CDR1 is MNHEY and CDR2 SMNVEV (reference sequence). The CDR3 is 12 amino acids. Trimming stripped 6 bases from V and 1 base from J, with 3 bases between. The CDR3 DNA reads TGTGCCAGCAGCCTGAACACCGGGGAGCTGTTTTTT. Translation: CASSLNTGELFF.

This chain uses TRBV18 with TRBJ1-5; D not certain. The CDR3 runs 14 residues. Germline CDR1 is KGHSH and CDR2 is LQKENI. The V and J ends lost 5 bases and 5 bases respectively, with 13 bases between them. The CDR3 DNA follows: TGTGCCAGCTCATCCACCCGAGGCGATCAGCCCCAGCATTTT. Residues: CASSSTRGDQPQHF.

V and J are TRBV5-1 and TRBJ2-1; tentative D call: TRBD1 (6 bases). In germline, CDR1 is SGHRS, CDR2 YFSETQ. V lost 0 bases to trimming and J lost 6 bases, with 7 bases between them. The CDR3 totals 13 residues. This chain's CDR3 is CASSLGQVNEQFF. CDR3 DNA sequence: TGCGCCAGCAGCTTGGGACAGGTCAATGAGCAGTTCTTC.

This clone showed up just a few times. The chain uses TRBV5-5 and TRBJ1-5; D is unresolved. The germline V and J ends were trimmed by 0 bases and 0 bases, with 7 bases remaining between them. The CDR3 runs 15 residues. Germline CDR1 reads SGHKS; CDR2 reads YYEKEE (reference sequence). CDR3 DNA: TGTGCCAGCAGCTTGGCAGTAAATAGCAATCAGCCCCAGCATTTT. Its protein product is CASSLAVNSNQPQHF. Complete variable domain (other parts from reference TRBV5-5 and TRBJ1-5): DAGVTQSPTHLIKTRGQQVTLRCSPISGHKSVSWYQQVLGQGPQFIFQYYEKEERGRGNFPDRFSARQFPNYSSELNVNALLLGDSALYLCASSLAVNSNQPQHFGDGTRLSIL.

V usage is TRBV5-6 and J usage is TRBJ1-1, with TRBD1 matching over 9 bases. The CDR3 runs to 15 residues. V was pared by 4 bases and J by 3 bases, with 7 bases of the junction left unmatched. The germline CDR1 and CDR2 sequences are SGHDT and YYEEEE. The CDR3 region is CASSRTGEGDTEAFF. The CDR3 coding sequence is TGTGCCAGCAGCCGGACAGGGGAGGGGGACACTGAAGCTTTCTTT.

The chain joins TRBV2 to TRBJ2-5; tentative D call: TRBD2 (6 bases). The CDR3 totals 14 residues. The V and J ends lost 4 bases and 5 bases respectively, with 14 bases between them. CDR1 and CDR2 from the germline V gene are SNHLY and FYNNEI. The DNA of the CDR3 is TGTGCCAGCAGTGTCTTACTAGCTGGGGAGACCCAGTACTTC. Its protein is CASSVLLAGETQYF.

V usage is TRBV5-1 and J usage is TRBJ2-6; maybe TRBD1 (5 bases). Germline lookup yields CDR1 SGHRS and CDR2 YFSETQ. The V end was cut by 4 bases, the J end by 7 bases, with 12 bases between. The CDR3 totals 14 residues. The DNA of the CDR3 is TGCGCCAGCAGCCTTCGACAGAGCGCCAACGTCCTGACTTTC. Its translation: CASSLRQSANVLTF. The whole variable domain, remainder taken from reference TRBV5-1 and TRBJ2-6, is KAGVTQTPRYLIKTRGQQVTLSCSPISGHRSVSWYQQTPGQGLQFLFEYFSETQRNKGNFPGRFSGRQFSNSRSEMNVSTLELGDSALYLCASSLRQSANVLTFGAGSRLTVL.

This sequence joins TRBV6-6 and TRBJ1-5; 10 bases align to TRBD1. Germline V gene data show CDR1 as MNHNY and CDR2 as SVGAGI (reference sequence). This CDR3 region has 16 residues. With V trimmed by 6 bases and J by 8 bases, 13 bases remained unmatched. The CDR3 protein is CASSPGRGTGVKPQHF. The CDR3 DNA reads TGTGCCAGCAGCCCCGGGCGAGGGACAGGGGTTAAGCCCCAGCATTTT.

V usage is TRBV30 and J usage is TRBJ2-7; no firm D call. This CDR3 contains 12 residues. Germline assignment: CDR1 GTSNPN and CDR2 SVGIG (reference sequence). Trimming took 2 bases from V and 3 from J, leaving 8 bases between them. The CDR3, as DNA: TGTGCCTGGAGTCCTGGCGGCTACGAGCAGTACTTC. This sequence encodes CAWSPGGYEQYF.

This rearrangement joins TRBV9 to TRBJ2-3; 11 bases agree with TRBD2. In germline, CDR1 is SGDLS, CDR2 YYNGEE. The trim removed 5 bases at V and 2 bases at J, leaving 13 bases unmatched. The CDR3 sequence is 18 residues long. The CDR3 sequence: CASSIGTSGNAVTDTQYF. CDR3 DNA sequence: TGTGCCAGCAGTATTGGGACTAGCGGCAATGCGGTCACAGATACGCAGTATTTT.

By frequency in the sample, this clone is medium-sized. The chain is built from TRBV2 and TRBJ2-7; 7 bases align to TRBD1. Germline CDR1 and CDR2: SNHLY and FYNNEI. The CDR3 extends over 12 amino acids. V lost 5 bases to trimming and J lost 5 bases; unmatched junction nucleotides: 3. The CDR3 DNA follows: TGTGCCAGCAGTTACACAGGGGACGAGCAGTACTTC. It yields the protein CASSYTGDEQYF.

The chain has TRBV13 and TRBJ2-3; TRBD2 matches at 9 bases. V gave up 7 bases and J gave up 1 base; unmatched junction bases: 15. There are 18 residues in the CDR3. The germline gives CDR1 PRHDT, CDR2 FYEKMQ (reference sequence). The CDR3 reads CASISRASGTTRTDTQYF. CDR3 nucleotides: TGTGCCAGCATCAGTAGGGCTAGCGGGACCACCCGCACAGATACGCAGTATTTT.

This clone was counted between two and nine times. The DNA of the CDR3 is TGTGCCAGCAGTTGGGGGACAGGGAGGAATTCACCCCTCCACTTT. Residues: CASSWGTGRNSPLHF. The chain has TRBV28 and TRBJ1-6; 9 bases line up with TRBD1. This CDR3 contains 15 residues. V shed 4 bases, J shed 7 bases, and the junction held 5 bases outside the gene matches. Germline CDR1 is MDHEN and CDR2 is SYDVKM.

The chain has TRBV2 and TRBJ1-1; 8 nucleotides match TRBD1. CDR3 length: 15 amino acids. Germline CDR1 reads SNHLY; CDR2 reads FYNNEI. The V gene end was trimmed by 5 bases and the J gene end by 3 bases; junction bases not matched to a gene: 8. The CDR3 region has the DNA TGTGCCAGCAGTCTCCAGGGGGCTCGTTACACTGAAGCTTTCTTT. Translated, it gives CASSLQGARYTEAFF.

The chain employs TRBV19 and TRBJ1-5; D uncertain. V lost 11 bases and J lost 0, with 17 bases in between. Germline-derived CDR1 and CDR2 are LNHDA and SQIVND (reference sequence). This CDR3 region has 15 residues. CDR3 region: CASGREKTSNQPQHF. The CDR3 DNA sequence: TGTGCCTCGGGGAGAGAAAAAACTAGCAATCAGCCCCAGCATTTT. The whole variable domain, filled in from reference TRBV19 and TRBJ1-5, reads DGGITQSPKYLFRKEGQNVTLSCEQNLNHDAMYWYRQDPGQGLRLIYYSQIVNDFQKGDIAEGYSVSREKKESFPLTVTSAQKNPTAFYLCASGREKTSNQPQHFGDGTRLSIL.

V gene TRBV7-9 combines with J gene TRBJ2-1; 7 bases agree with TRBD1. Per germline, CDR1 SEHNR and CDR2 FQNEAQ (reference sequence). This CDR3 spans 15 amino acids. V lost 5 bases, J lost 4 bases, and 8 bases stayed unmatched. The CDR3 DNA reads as TGTGCCAGCAGCCAAAGGACAGGACAGTACAATGAGCAGTTCTTC. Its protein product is CASSQRTGQYNEQFF.

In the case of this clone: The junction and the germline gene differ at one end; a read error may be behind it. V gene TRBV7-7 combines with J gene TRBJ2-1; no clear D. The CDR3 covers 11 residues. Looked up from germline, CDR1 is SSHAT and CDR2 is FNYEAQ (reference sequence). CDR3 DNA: TGTGCTAGCAGCCCCTTGAGCGAGCAGTTCTTC. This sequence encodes CASSPLSEQFF.